One sample yielded the 30 T cell receptor beta chains listed below, sequenced in a study of post-analysis software for immune sequencing data. Study observations and caveats: Four to six TRBV segments were more frequent in patients than controls; TRBV5-6, TRBV5-1 and TRBV20-1 belonged to this group.

Unique molecular identifiers featured in each of the TCR beta cDNA libraries. TCRdb reprocessed the PCR reads with MiXCR, giving one entry per CDR3 protein. There are about half a million distinct CDR3 sequences in the sample; under 55% occur only once, and roughly an eighth lies in the top ten. These receptors lack a known antigen. Sequencing input: blood. Every receptor here comes from a girl aged 5-17 years with multiple sclerosis.

For this clonotype: Its ends do not fully match the called genes, so a read error is possible. This rearrangement joins TRBV5-6 to TRBJ2-3; 7 bases fit TRBD1. Germline V gene lookup returns CDR1 SGHDT and CDR2 YYEEEE. This CDR3 has 16 residues. The CDR3, as DNA: TGTGCCAGCAGTTTGGGGCCGGGACAGAGCACAGATACGCAGTATTTT. Amino acid sequence: CASSLGPGQSTDTQYF.

This clonotype was seen only a few times. The chain combines TRBV12-3 or TRBV12-4 with TRBJ2-3, with a weak D call TRBD2 (5 bases). The CDR3 covers 15 residues. V was cut by 2 bases and J by 4 bases, with 13 bases left in between. CDR3 sequence: CASSLWRGPADTQYF. In DNA form, the CDR3 reads TGTGCCAGCAGTTTATGGAGAGGGCCGGCAGATACGCAGTATTTT.

In its sample, this clonotype was seen a few times. V is TRBV12-3 or TRBV12-4 and J is TRBJ2-7, with D hard to call. Trimming took 5 bases from V and 3 from J, leaving 17 bases between them. The CDR3 is 15 residues long. CDR3 sequence: CASSQGSWNFYEQYF. CDR3 DNA: TGTGCCAGCAGTCAAGGTTCGTGGAACTTCTACGAGCAGTACTTC.

The chain links TRBV28 to TRBJ2-7, with TRBD2 as a possible D gene (5 bases). The CDR3 runs to 13 residues. V lost 6 bases to trimming and J lost 5 bases, with 14 bases between them. CDR1 and CDR2 from the germline V gene are MDHEN and SYDVKM. The CDR3 DNA is TGTGCCAGCAGCCAAAGGAGGCGGGACGAGCAGTACTTC. It specifies CASSQRRRDEQYF. Supplemented by reference TRBV28 and TRBJ2-7, the full variable domain reads DVKVTQSSRYLVKRTGEKVFLECVQDMDHENMFWYRQDPGLGLRLIYFSYDVKMKEKGDIPEGYSVSREKKERFSLILESASTNQTSMYLCASSQRRRDEQYFGPGTRLTVT.

This clonotype was picked up a small number of times. The chain is built from TRBV10-3 and TRBJ2-7; 9 bases match TRBD1. After removal of 11 bases from V and 4 bases from J, the junction contained 6 bases not matched to a gene. The germline CDR1 and CDR2 sequences are ENHRY and SYGVKD. The CDR3 is 12 residues long. CDR3 in amino acids: CAVRDREYEQYF. DNA for the CDR3: TGTGCCGTCCGGGACAGGGAATACGAGCAGTACTTC.

The chain combines TRBV4-1 with TRBJ2-7; unclear D gene. CDR1 and CDR2 (germline): MGHRA, YSYEKL. Trimming cost V 0 bases and J 1 base, with 10 bases left between them. This CDR3 comprises 15 residues. The CDR3 sequence: CASSQDLGRSYEQYF. CDR3 coding DNA: TGCGCCAGCAGCCAAGACCTCGGCAGGTCCTACGAGCAGTACTTC.

This clonotype was seen more than once but under ten times. The chain combines TRBV29-1 with TRBJ1-1; D not certain. CDR3 length: 14 amino acids. Germline CDR1 SQVTM, CDR2 ANQGSEA. The V end was cut by 3 bases, the J end by 0 bases, with 11 bases between. The CDR3 coding sequence is TGCAGCGTTGAGCGGAGAGCAATGAACACTGAAGCTTTCTTT. Its protein product is CSVERRAMNTEAFF.

The chain joins TRBV7-3 to TRBJ2-1, with 12 bases lining up with TRBD2. Germline V CDR1 and CDR2: SGHTA, FQGTGA. The CDR3 totals 17 residues. The V segment lost 5 bases and the J segment 0 bases; nucleotides outside the gene matches: 5. CDR3 loop: CASSPGTSGPSYNEQFF. As DNA, the CDR3 is TGTGCCAGCAGCCCGGGGACTAGCGGGCCCTCCTACAATGAGCAGTTCTTC. The full variable domain, in which reference TRBV7-3 and TRBJ2-1 provide the parts outside the CDR3, is GAGVSQTPSNKVTEKGKYVELRCDPISGHTALYWYRQSLGQGPEFLIYFQGTGAADDSGLPNDRFFAVRPEGSVSTLKIQRTERGDSAVYLCASSPGTSGPSYNEQFFGPGTRLTVL.

The chain couples TRBV11-2 to TRBJ2-4; D not resolved. The closer fit of TRBJ2-7 to the DNA end suggests the J call may be wrong. Germline assignment: CDR1 SGHAT and CDR2 FQNNGV. The CDR3 loop spans 11 amino acids. The DNA of the CDR3 is TGTGCCAGCGGCCAGACCTACGAGCAGTACTTC. This translates into CASGQTYEQYF.

This clonotype was recorded only once. The chain recombines TRBV7-9 with TRBJ2-4; D unclear. The DNA end favors TRBJ2-7, so the J call may be wrong. The germline gives CDR1 SEHNR, CDR2 FQNEAQ (reference sequence). There are 12 residues in the CDR3. The CDR3 region has the DNA TGTGCCAGCAGCCTGGGATTCACCGAGCAGTACTTC. This codes for CASSLGFTEQYF.

This chain joins TRBV7-9 and TRBJ2-7, with TRBD1 identical over 9 bases. Losses at the gene ends were 5 bases for V and 3 bases for J; bases not matched to a gene: 11. Germline V lookup: CDR1 SEHNR, CDR2 FQNEAQ (reference sequence). This CDR3 comprises 16 residues. The CDR3 is CASSIEGPTGGYEQYF. CDR3 DNA sequence: TGTGCCAGCAGCATAGAGGGGCCGACAGGGGGCTACGAGCAGTACTTC.

The chain has TRBV24-1 and TRBJ1-5, with D unresolved. The CDR3 length is 12 residues. CDR1 KGHDR and CDR2 SFDVKD come from the germline V gene. Trimming shortened V by 5 bases and J by 5 bases, and 6 bases separated the two germline ends. Here the CDR3 DNA reads TGTGCCACCAGTGCGGGTTATCAGCCCCAGCATTTT. Protein product: CATSAGYQPQHF.

This sequence joins TRBV6-5 and TRBJ2-7; D might be TRBD1 (6 bases). In germline, CDR1 is MNHEY, CDR2 SVGAGI. V was shortened by 6 bases and J by 1 base, with 19 bases between the two germline ends. The CDR3 totals 16 residues. The CDR3, as DNA: TGTGCCAGCAGCCCAATCTCCCGGACAGTATCCTACGAGCAGTACTTC. As protein: CASSPISRTVSYEQYF.

This clonotype has just a few counts. The V gene is TRBV20-1, the J gene TRBJ2-5, with 7 bases lining up with TRBD2. CDR3 length: 15 residues. CDR1 DFQATT and CDR2 SNEGSKA come from the germline V gene (reference sequence). Trimming at V came to 6 bases and at J to 4 bases, leaving 14 bases not matched to a gene. Written as DNA, the CDR3 is TGCAGTGCGACAACTAGCGAACCCTGGGGAGAGACCCAGTACTTC. It specifies CSATTSEPWGETQYF.

This clonotype has more than one count but fewer than ten. The chain has TRBV5-5 and TRBJ2-4; TRBD1 agrees at 10 bases. CDR3 length: 15 residues. The ends lost 4 bases at V and 7 bases at J; junction bases unmatched: 8. From germline, CDR1 is SGHKS and CDR2 YYEKEE (reference sequence). The CDR3 DNA is TGTGCCAGCAGCCTTACCGGGACAGGGGTCAACATTCAGTACTTC. Translating gives CASSLTGTGVNIQYF.

This clonotype was found a few times. The V gene is TRBV5-1, the J gene TRBJ2-7; D may be TRBD1 (6 bases). The germline V gene has CDR1 SGHRS and CDR2 YFSETQ. The CDR3 has 16 residues. V was shortened by 0 bases and J by 2 bases, with 15 bases between the two germline ends. In DNA, the CDR3 is TGCGCCAGCAGCTTGGCCGTCGGCAGGGGTACCTACGAGCAGTACTTC. Translating it yields CASSLAVGRGTYEQYF.

Worth noting for this clonotype: Germline and junction disagree at one end, which may indicate a read error. This chain joins TRBV27 and TRBJ2-7, with 7 bases that match TRBD2. This CDR3 region has 15 residues. CDR1 is MNHEY and CDR2 is SMNVEV in the germline V gene (reference sequence). The CDR3 region is CARSLVLAQVYEQYF. The CDR3 DNA reads as TGTGCCCGCAGTTTAGTACTAGCGCAAGTTTACGAGCAGTACTTC.

The chain uses TRBV29-1 and TRBJ2-4; 7 bases are a match to TRBD2. The end of the DNA aligns better with TRBJ2-7, so the J call may be wrong. This CDR3 region has 14 residues. Per the germline V gene, CDR1 is SQVTM and CDR2 is ANQGSEA. For the CDR3, the DNA is TGCAGCGTTGCGGCGGGAGTATATTCCTACGAGCAGTACTTC. Amino acids: CSVAAGVYSYEQYF.

The chain links TRBV6-6 to TRBJ2-4; weak D call: TRBD1 (6 bases). The J call is doubtful: the DNA matches TRBJ2-7 better. Germline V gives CDR1 MNHNY, CDR2 SVGAGI (reference sequence). The CDR3 has 14 residues. In DNA, the CDR3 is TGTGCCAGCAGGGAGGACAGCGTATTCTACGAGCAGTACTTC. Its protein is CASREDSVFYEQYF.

The CDR3 sequence: CASSFCRDSKAFF. The CDR3 DNA is TGTGCCAGCAGCTTCTGCAGGGACAGTAAAGCTTTCTTT. This chain connects TRBV11-2 to TRBJ1-1; 7 bases are a match to TRBD1. The CDR3 loop spans 13 amino acids. CDR1 and CDR2 from the germline V gene are SGHAT and FQNNGV. The J segment lost 9 bases and the V segment lost 3 bases, leaving 7 bases of the junction unmatched. The full variable domain, rest sourced from reference TRBV11-2 and TRBJ1-1, is EAGVAQSPRYKIIEKRQSVAFWCNPISGHATLYWYQQILGQGPKLLIQFQNNGVVDDSQLPKDRFSAERLKGVDSTLKIQPAKLEDSAVYLCASSFCRDSKAFFGQGTRLTVV.

CDR3 DNA sequence: TGTGCCAGCGGGGTTAATTTGGATACGCAGTATTTT. Its protein product is CASGVNLDTQYF. The chain couples TRBV7-9 to TRBJ2-3; D is undetermined. The germline V gene encodes CDR1 SEHNR and CDR2 FQNEAQ (reference sequence). CDR3 length equals 12 residues. V lost 8 bases and J lost 6, with 12 bases in between.

The genes are TRBV7-9 and TRBJ2-3; D is unresolved. Per the germline V gene, CDR1 is SEHNR and CDR2 is FQNEAQ (reference sequence). The CDR3 extends over 16 amino acids. V was pared by 1 base and J by 2 bases, with 13 bases between. CDR3 DNA: TGTGCCAGCAGCTTAGGCTACGTTCCGGACACAGATACGCAGTATTTT. Residues: CASSLGYVPDTDTQYF.

This chain joins TRBV20-1 and TRBJ1-4; the match to TRBD1 covers 11 bases. The J segment lost 5 bases and the V segment lost 6 bases, leaving 5 bases of the junction unmatched. There are 14 residues in the CDR3. Germline V gene data show CDR1 as DFQATT and CDR2 as SNEGSKA (reference sequence). CDR3 in amino acids: CSAARDRGNEKLFF. CDR3 DNA: TGCAGTGCCGCCCGGGACAGGGGGAATGAAAAACTGTTTTTT.

The chain combines TRBV7-8 with TRBJ1-2; a weak D match, TRBD1 (5 bases). Trimming removed 0 bases from V and 6 bases from J, with 23 bases in between. This CDR3 spans 18 amino acids. Per the germline V gene, CDR1 is SGHVS and CDR2 is FQNEAQ. The CDR3 DNA reads TGTGCCAGCAGCTTAGCGGATGGGGGAGCAGGCGTTACAAATGGCTACACCTTC. Translated, it gives CASSLADGGAGVTNGYTF.

This chain joins TRBV5-1 and TRBJ2-5; D is unclear. Germline loops: CDR1 SGHRS, CDR2 YFSETQ. V was trimmed by 6 bases and J by 2 bases, leaving 14 bases between them. The CDR3 covers 14 residues. The CDR3 loop is CASNEVTIQETQYF. In DNA, the CDR3 is TGCGCCAGCAACGAGGTCACGATACAAGAGACCCAGTACTTC.

The J gene is TRBJ1-2, the V gene TRBV9; TRBD1 matches at 11 bases. The CDR3 extends over 15 amino acids. The V segment lost 4 bases and the J segment 2 bases; nucleotides outside the gene matches: 4. CDR1 SGDLS and CDR2 YYNGEE come from the germline V gene. The CDR3 region has the DNA TGTGCCAGCAGCATCGGGACAGGGGGAAACTATGGCTACACCTTC. Protein sequence: CASSIGTGGNYGYTF.

This clonotype has just a few counts. The V call is TRBV4-1, the J call TRBJ1-2; a possible D gene is TRBD1 (6 bases). CDR1 and CDR2 from the germline V gene are MGHRA and YSYEKL. The V gene lost 4 bases and the J gene lost 3 bases, with 12 bases spanning the gap. The CDR3 extends over 14 amino acids. CDR3 sequence: CASSPTSGDYGYTF. The CDR3 coding sequence is TGCGCCAGCAGCCCTACATCAGGGGACTATGGCTACACCTTC.

The table lists this clonotype with a few counts. The chain employs TRBV28 and TRBJ2-6, with 7 positions matching TRBD2. From germline, CDR1 is MDHEN and CDR2 SYDVKM. Trimming took 6 bases from V and 2 from J; bases not matched to a gene: 10. This CDR3 has 17 residues. The DNA for the CDR3 is TGTGCCAGCAGCCATTCCCGGGGGGTCGCTGGGGCCAACGTCCTGACTTTC. It translates to CASSHSRGVAGANVLTF.

This clonotype was counted between two and nine times. The CDR3 loop is CASSAGQGVLETQYF. The CDR3 nucleotides read TGTGCCAGCAGCGCGGGACAGGGTGTTCTTGAGACCCAGTACTTC. The chain couples TRBV5-6 to TRBJ2-5, with TRBD1 matching over 9 bases. This CDR3 spans 15 amino acids. The junction had 9 bases not matched to a gene; V was cut back by 4 bases and J by 5 bases. The germline CDR1 and CDR2 sequences are SGHDT and YYEEEE.

The CDR3: CASSLVGTSQFF. The CDR3 nucleotides are TGTGCCAGCAGCTTAGTAGGGACTAGCCAGTTCTTC. The chain joins TRBV7-2 to TRBJ2-1; 9 bases agree with TRBD2. CDR3 length equals 12 residues. V gave up 1 base and J gave up 13 bases; unmatched junction bases: 2. Germline V gene data show CDR1 as SGHTA and CDR2 as FQGNSA.